A single sample gave rise to the 15 T cell receptor beta chains below, sequenced in a study of blood T cell repertoires in COVID-19 (dated by TCRdb to 2020 to 2022). The protocol used for the library was the immunoSEQ multiplex PCR assay. Here the immuneACCESS table is served through TCRdb, limited to in-frame sequences with V and J called. Missing clones are a known gap in these copies; in checked studies unresolved V genes cover under half, and the rest lacks a known reason. For this sample the table gives under 100,000 clones, of which around nine tenths were detected only once. The ten largest clones capture approximately 3.6% of the sample. Source material: peripheral blood. The receptors here all came from a woman in her 70s with acute or convalescent COVID-19.

This chain joins TRBV5-4 and TRBJ1-2, with 9 bases fitting TRBD1. This CDR3 contains 16 residues. The germline CDR1 and CDR2 sequences are SGHNT and YYREEE (reference sequence). Trimming removed 1 base from V and 0 bases from J; junction bases left unmatched: 4. The CDR3 DNA sequence: TGTGCCAGCAGCTTGACGGGACAGGGCCCTAACTATGGCTACACCTTC. The encoded protein is CASSLTGQGPNYGYTF.

The chain carries TRBV30 and TRBJ2-7; D possibly corresponds to TRBD2 (6 bases). CDR3 length equals 13 residues. V dropped 3 bases and J dropped 4 bases, with 13 bases sitting between them. Germline lookup yields CDR1 GTSNPN and CDR2 SVGIG (reference sequence). The CDR3 sequence: CAWRRLGSYEQYF. CDR3 coding DNA: TGTGCCTGGAGGCGACTAGGCTCGTACGAGCAGTACTTC.

The chain joins TRBV29-1 to TRBJ2-5, with D possibly TRBD1 on 5 matching bases. V lost 7 bases, J lost 4 bases, and 19 bases lay in between. CDR3 length: 14 amino acids. Germline V gene data show CDR1 as SQVTM and CDR2 as ANQGSEA. The CDR3 coding sequence is TGCAGCGCCTCATCCGAATGGGGCACAGAGACCCAGTACTTC. Its protein product is CSASSEWGTETQYF.

This chain connects TRBV3-1 (or the pseudogene TRBV3-2) to TRBJ1-5, with D tentatively TRBD1 (5 bases). V shed 2 bases and J shed 9 bases, with 23 bases lying between them. Germline CDR1 LGHDT, CDR2 YNNKEL (reference sequence). This CDR3 is 17 amino acids long. The CDR3 loop reads CASSQMGGGRGRGPQHF. DNA of the CDR3: TGTGCCAGCAGCCAAATGGGGGGGGGACGGGGAAGAGGGCCCCAGCATTTT.

The gene calls are TRBV25-1 and TRBJ1-5; no clear D gene. The length of the CDR3 is 16 residues. Trimming took off 6 bases at V and 0 bases at J, with 15 bases between the two ends. Germline-derived CDR1 and CDR2 are MGHDK and SYGVNS. In DNA, the CDR3 is TGTGCCAGCAGCCCATCGGGAGCGTTTAGCAATCAGCCCCAGCATTTT. Translated: CASSPSGAFSNQPQHF.

V gene TRBV28 combines with J gene TRBJ1-1; D not resolved. V lost 6 bases to trimming and J lost 1 base, with 9 bases between them. The length of the CDR3 is 13 residues. Germline V lookup: CDR1 MDHEN, CDR2 SYDVKM. CDR3 in DNA: TGTGCCAGCAGGTATACAGAGAACACTGAAGCTTTCTTT. It encodes CASRYTENTEAFF.

The chain joins TRBV3-1 (or the pseudogene TRBV3-2) to TRBJ1-5, with D tentatively TRBD1 (5 bases). Trimming took 5 bases from V and 5 from J, leaving 13 bases between them. Looked up from germline, CDR1 is LGHDT and CDR2 is YNNKEL (reference sequence). The CDR3 covers 14 residues. CDR3 nucleotide sequence: TGTGCCAGCAGCTCAAATGCGGGGGATCAGCCCCAGCATTTT. Translating gives CASSSNAGDQPQHF.

This chain joins TRBV5-6 and TRBJ2-1; the D gene is possibly TRBD2 (7 bases). This CDR3 region has 15 residues. The germline V gene encodes CDR1 SGHDT and CDR2 YYEEEE. V was trimmed by 0 bases and J by 5 bases, leaving 12 bases between them. The CDR3 DNA reads as TGTGCCAGCAGCTTGGGTGCGGGGGCGAACAATGAGCAGTTCTTC. Translating gives CASSLGAGANNEQFF.

The CDR3 bases are TGTGCCAGCAGCAAAGAGAGTCGGACACCACTTCTGAACACTGAAGCTTTCTTT. It codes for CASSKESRTPLLNTEAFF. The chain joins TRBV21-1 to TRBJ1-1; the listed D gene, TRBD1, was not tested against the DNA. TRBV21-1 is classified as a pseudogene. The CDR3 contains 18 residues.

The chain is built from TRBV28 and TRBJ1-1, with TRBD1 matching 11 bases. Trimming cost V 5 bases and J 4 bases; bases outside gene matches: 9. This CDR3 is 16 amino acids long. The V gene's germline CDR1 is MDHEN and CDR2 SYDVKM. The CDR3: CASSLSPGQGGTEAFF. The CDR3, as DNA: TGTGCCAGCAGTCTGAGCCCGGGACAGGGGGGCACTGAAGCTTTCTTT.

This sequence joins TRBV29-1 and TRBJ1-4, with D perhaps matching TRBD1 (5 bases). Per germline, CDR1 SQVTM and CDR2 ANQGSEA. This CDR3 is built from 12 residues. V lost 5 bases and J lost 7, with 11 bases in between. The CDR3 sequence is CSVKEGSEKLFF. For the CDR3, the DNA is TGCAGCGTTAAGGAGGGGTCTGAAAAACTGTTTTTT. The full variable domain, in which reference TRBV29-1 and TRBJ1-4 provide the parts outside the CDR3, is SAVISQKPSRDICQRGTSLTIQCQVDSQVTMMFWYRQQPGQSLTLIATANQGSEATYESGFVIDKFPISRPNLTFSTLTVSNMSPEDSSIYLCSVKEGSEKLFFGSGTQLSVL.

This clone was recorded only once. This sequence joins TRBV7-8 and TRBJ1-6, with D possibly TRBD1 on 5 matching bases. CDR1 and CDR2 (germline): SGHVS, FQNEAQ. Trimming pared 4 bases from V and 4 bases from J, leaving 14 bases between. The CDR3 is 16 amino acids. Written as DNA, the CDR3 is TGTGCCAGCAGCTCCGGGGGGAGGACTTATAATTCACCCCTCCACTTT. Translation: CASSSGGRTYNSPLHF.

This clone was observed once. Written as DNA, the CDR3 is TGTGCCAGCAGGATCACAGGGCCCCTTAATCAGCCCCAGCATTTT. Translating it yields CASRITGPLNQPQHF. The rearrangement uses TRBV28 and TRBJ1-5; the D gene is possibly TRBD1 (6 bases). The germline V gene has CDR1 MDHEN and CDR2 SYDVKM. V dropped 6 bases and J dropped 4 bases, with 16 bases sitting between them. This CDR3 has 15 amino acids.

The DNA of the CDR3 is TGCGCCAGCAGCCAACCCCGGACAGGGGCCGACACCGGGGAGCTGTTTTTT. Its translation: CASSQPRTGADTGELFF. This chain joins TRBV4-1 and TRBJ2-2; 9 bases are shared with TRBD1. Looked up from germline, CDR1 is MGHRA and CDR2 is YSYEKL. The CDR3 runs 17 residues. V shed 2 bases and J 3 bases; nucleotides not matched to a gene: 7.

This rearrangement joins TRBV15 to TRBJ1-2, with D perhaps matching TRBD1 (6 bases). V dropped 0 bases and J dropped 8 bases, with 16 bases sitting between them. CDR3 length: 15 amino acids. In germline, CDR1 is LNHNV, CDR2 YYDKDF (reference sequence). The CDR3 spells CATSRDRGDMGGYTF. The CDR3, as DNA: TGTGCCACCAGCAGAGATCGTGGGGACATGGGAGGCTACACCTTC.